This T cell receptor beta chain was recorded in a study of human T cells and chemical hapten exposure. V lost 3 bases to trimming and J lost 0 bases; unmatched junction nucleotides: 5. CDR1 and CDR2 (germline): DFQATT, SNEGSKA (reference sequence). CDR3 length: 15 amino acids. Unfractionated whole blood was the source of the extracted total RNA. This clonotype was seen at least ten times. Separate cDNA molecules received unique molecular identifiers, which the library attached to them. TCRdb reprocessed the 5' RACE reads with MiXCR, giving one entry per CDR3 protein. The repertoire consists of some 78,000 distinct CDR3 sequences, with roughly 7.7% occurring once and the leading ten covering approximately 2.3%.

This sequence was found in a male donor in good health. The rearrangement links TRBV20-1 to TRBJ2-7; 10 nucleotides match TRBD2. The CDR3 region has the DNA TGCAGTGCTAGCAACCTAGCGGGGGACTCCTACGAGCAGTACTTC. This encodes CSASNLAGDSYEQYF.